Each of the 22 T cell receptor beta chains below was sequenced from the same sample in a study of T cells after yellow fever vaccination (dated by TCRdb to about 2019). To prepare the library, 5' RACE was applied. Sequencer: Illumina HiSeq 2500. TCRdb itself trimmed the public reads at Q25 with fastp, ran MiXCR and retained productive beta chains. When rows share a CDR3 protein, they turn into one entry using the most common DNA and genes. This sample comprises 70,000 or so distinct CDR3 sequences, around 5% of them detected only once. Jointly, the top ten make up roughly 2.2% of the sample. The sample's treatment or condition, from its label and the paper: live attenuated yellow fever vaccine strain. Material: CD4+ T cells sorted from PBMCs, obtained less than 16 days after the first yellow fever vaccination. The receptors derive from a man younger than 35 who received the YFV17D yellow fever vaccine.

In its sample, this clonotype was seen many times. The V gene is TRBV5-1, the J gene TRBJ2-5, with a tentative D call TRBD1 (5 bases). V was pared by 0 bases and J by 2 bases, with 11 bases between. Germline V gene data show CDR1 as SGHRS and CDR2 as YFSETQ. The CDR3 loop spans 15 amino acids. The CDR3 loop is CASSLVPGHQETQYF. As DNA, the CDR3 is TGCGCCAGCAGCTTGGTCCCCGGACATCAAGAGACCCAGTACTTC.

This clonotype has a count of ten or more. The chain employs TRBV28 and TRBJ2-7; D could derive from TRBD1 or TRBD2 (5 bases each). Trimming cost V 1 base and J 1 base, with 11 bases left between them. The germline V gene has CDR1 MDHEN and CDR2 SYDVKM. CDR3 size: 15 residues. The CDR3, as DNA: TGTGCCAGCAGTTTATACCAGGGACCATCCTACGAGCAGTACGTC. As protein: CASSLYQGPSYEQYV.

This clonotype was seen many times. This sequence joins TRBV20-1 and TRBJ1-2; TRBD1 matches at 9 bases. This CDR3 contains 13 residues. V trimming: 5 bases; J trimming: 4 bases; junction bases outside the gene matches: 5. Germline CDR1 DFQATT, CDR2 SNEGSKA (reference sequence). CDR3 in amino acids: CSAPSTGGYGYTF. The CDR3 region has the DNA TGCAGTGCTCCATCGACAGGGGGCTATGGCTACACCTTC.

This clonotype has a count of ten or more. V is TRBV24-1 and J is TRBJ2-3; D is tentatively TRBD1 or TRBD2 (5 bases each). CDR3 length: 13 residues. In germline, CDR1 is KGHDR, CDR2 SFDVKD. The germline V and J ends were trimmed by 10 bases and 0 bases, with 10 bases remaining between them. The CDR3 nucleotides read TGTGCCACAAGGGACGGCAGCACAGATACGCAGTATTTT. This gives the protein CATRDGSTDTQYF.

There are many counts of this clonotype. The chain links TRBV11-2 to TRBJ2-5; the match to TRBD1 covers 8 bases. Germline CDR1 and CDR2: SGHAT and FQNNGV. Trimming at V came to 4 bases and at J to 7 bases, leaving 5 bases not matched to a gene. The CDR3 is 13 residues long. CDR3 bases: TGTGCCAGCAGCTCTTACAGGGGGTCGACCCAGTACTTC. This codes for CASSSYRGSTQYF.

This clonotype was found many times. V gene TRBV5-4 combines with J gene TRBJ2-1; TRBD2 might be the D (5 bases). The CDR3 is 15 residues long. Trimming took off 0 bases at V and 4 bases at J, with 11 bases between the two ends. Germline V gene sequence: CDR1 SGHNT, CDR2 YYREEE (reference sequence). As DNA, the CDR3 is TGTGCCAGCAGCTTGGAGGCTAGCAGATACAATGAGCAGTTCTTC. This encodes CASSLEASRYNEQFF.

This clonotype came up many times. This chain links TRBV3-1 with TRBJ1-5; D not resolved. The germline CDR1 and CDR2 sequences are LGHDT and YNNKEL (reference sequence). The CDR3 is made up of 12 amino acids. V lost 2 bases, J lost 4 bases, and 3 bases lay in between. The CDR3 loop reads CASSQLNQPQHF. DNA for the CDR3: TGTGCCAGCAGCCAACTGAATCAGCCCCAGCATTTT.

In its sample, this clonotype was seen many times. The chain has TRBV6-2 or TRBV6-3 and TRBJ1-1; maybe TRBD1 (5 bases). V lost 2 bases and J 1 base, leaving 8 bases between the germline ends. Germline lookup yields CDR1 MNHEY and CDR2 SVGEGT. The CDR3 loop spans 14 amino acids. The CDR3 spells CASSYRDRNTEAFF. Here the CDR3 DNA reads TGTGCCAGCAGTTACCGAGACAGGAACACTGAAGCTTTCTTT.

This clonotype came up many times. This chain uses TRBV5-5 with TRBJ1-6, with unresolved D. V lost 0 bases, J lost 4 bases, and 17 bases lay in between. The CDR3 covers 18 residues. Per germline, CDR1 SGHKS and CDR2 YYEKEE (reference sequence). DNA of the CDR3: TGTGCCAGCAGCTTGGGCCACGTCTCCCGTGGATATAATTCACCCCTCCACTTT. As protein: CASSLGHVSRGYNSPLHF.

This clonotype was counted many times. The J gene is TRBJ1-4, the V gene TRBV4-2; D is perhaps TRBD1 (5 bases). This CDR3 has 16 amino acids. From germline, CDR1 is LGHNA and CDR2 YNFKEQ. V lost 4 bases and J lost 0, with 12 bases in between. The DNA for the CDR3 is TGTGCCAGCAGCCCCAGGGCAGGGTCAACTAATGAAAAACTGTTTTTT. It is translated as CASSPRAGSTNEKLFF.

This clonotype appeared many times. The chain uses TRBV5-6 and TRBJ2-1, with D perhaps TRBD1 (6 bases). CDR3 length equals 15 residues. V lost 4 bases and J 11 bases, leaving 22 bases between the germline ends. Germline assignment: CDR1 SGHDT and CDR2 YYEEEE. In DNA, the CDR3 is TGTGCCAGCAGCCCAACCTATAACTCGGGGACAAAGCAGTTCTTC. Translating gives CASSPTYNSGTKQFF.

This clonotype was observed at least ten times. The chain carries TRBV20-1 and TRBJ1-4, with 10 bases that match TRBD1. The V segment lost 0 bases and the J segment 7 bases; nucleotides outside the gene matches: 5. The CDR3 length is 15 residues. Germline V gene lookup returns CDR1 DFQATT and CDR2 SNEGSKA (reference sequence). This chain's CDR3 is CSARDLGTGVEKLFF. CDR3 DNA sequence: TGCAGTGCTAGAGATTTAGGGACAGGGGTTGAAAAACTGTTTTTT.

This clonotype was seen at least ten times. The chain carries TRBV29-1 and TRBJ1-1; possibly TRBD1 for D (6 bases). The CDR3 length is 12 residues. Germline loops: CDR1 SQVTM, CDR2 ANQGSEA. V was trimmed by 5 bases and J by 4 bases, leaving 11 bases between them. CDR3 residues: CSVTGSGTEAFF. In DNA form, the CDR3 reads TGCAGCGTTACAGGGTCAGGCACTGAAGCTTTCTTT.

This clonotype was observed many times. The DNA for the CDR3 is TGTGCCAGCAGCCCACGGCAACCCGGCTCCTACAATGAGCAGTTCTTC. This translates into CASSPRQPGSYNEQFF. The rearrangement uses TRBV9 and TRBJ2-1; D is undetermined. Germline V gene data show CDR1 as SGDLS and CDR2 as YYNGEE. V gave up 4 bases and J gave up 0 bases, with 14 bases separating them. This CDR3 spans 16 amino acids.

This clonotype has ten or more counts. The rearrangement uses TRBV4-2 and TRBJ2-4; 12 positions match TRBD2. The CDR3 covers 21 residues. Germline loops: CDR1 LGHNA, CDR2 YNFKEQ. J was trimmed by 0 bases and V by 4 bases; bases with no gene match: 16. The CDR3 bases are TGTGCCAGCAGCCCCACCCCCCGGGCTAGCGGGGGGGTTCTAGCCAAAAACATTCAGTACTTC. It is translated as CASSPTPRASGGVLAKNIQYF.

This clonotype was seen many times. The CDR3 spells CASSLGGGAAYGYTF. CDR3 nucleotide sequence: TGTGCCAGCAGCTTGGGGGGCGGGGCCGCCTATGGCTACACCTTC. The rearrangement uses TRBV7-9 and TRBJ1-2; D is possibly TRBD1 (6 bases). This CDR3 has 15 residues. V lost 3 bases, J lost 4 bases, and 15 bases lay in between. Germline V gene data show CDR1 as SEHNR and CDR2 as FQNEAQ (reference sequence).

This clonotype was detected ten times or more. As DNA, the CDR3 is TGTGCCAGCAGTTACGGCAGCTATAGCAATCAGCCCCAGCATTTT. This encodes CASSYGSYSNQPQHF. The gene calls are TRBV6-2 or TRBV6-3 and TRBJ1-5; D is unclear. The CDR3 extends over 15 amino acids. V lost 2 bases and J 0 bases, leaving 8 bases between the germline ends. CDR1 MNHEY and CDR2 SVGEGT come from the germline V gene.

This clonotype was found many times. This sequence joins TRBV7-3 and TRBJ1-1, with TRBD1 matching over 7 bases. CDR3 length equals 13 residues. Trimming cost V 1 base and J 8 bases; bases outside gene matches: 4. Germline lookup yields CDR1 SGHTA and CDR2 FQGTGA. The CDR3 region is CASSLMAGGEAFF. The CDR3 DNA follows: TGTGCCAGCAGCTTAATGGCAGGGGGAGAAGCTTTCTTT. Looking up the rest from reference TRBV7-3 and TRBJ1-1 gives the full variable domain: GAGVSQTPSNKVTEKGKYVELRCDPISGHTALYWYRQSLGQGPEFLIYFQGTGAADDSGLPNDRFFAVRPEGSVSTLKIQRTERGDSAVYLCASSLMAGGEAFFGQGTRLTVV.

In this sample, this clonotype turned up many times. The chain is built from TRBV4-1 and TRBJ2-3; no clear D gene. The CDR3 has 14 amino acids. Germline V lookup: CDR1 MGHRA, CDR2 YSYEKL. With 0 bases removed from V and 6 bases from J, the gap between germline ends came to 10 bases. DNA of the CDR3: TGCGCCAGCAGCCAAGATCGGTTCGCGGATACGCAGTATTTT. Encoded protein: CASSQDRFADTQYF.

This clonotype was picked up many times. This sequence joins TRBV4-3 and TRBJ2-3; TRBD2 matches at 10 bases. CDR3 length: 16 residues. The V gene end was trimmed by 2 bases and the J gene end by 5 bases; junction bases not matched to a gene: 7. Germline loops: CDR1 LGHNA, CDR2 YSLEER. CDR3 DNA sequence: TGCGCCAGCAGCCAATGGAGCGGGGGGGCCGGAGATACGCAGTATTTT. Translated, it gives CASSQWSGGAGDTQYF.

This clonotype was observed at least ten times. The J gene is TRBJ1-2, the V gene TRBV18; D may be TRBD1 (5 bases). Trimming removed 6 bases from V and 4 bases from J, with 12 bases in between. The CDR3 is 13 residues long. Looked up from germline, CDR1 is KGHSH and CDR2 is LQKENI. For the CDR3, the DNA is TGTGCCAGCTCGGGACCGTCGGGCTATGGCTACACCTTC. Its protein product is CASSGPSGYGYTF.

This clonotype has a count of ten or more. The chain is built from TRBV6-1 and TRBJ2-6; 8 bases fit TRBD1. This CDR3 region has 14 residues. The trim removed 7 bases at V and 2 bases at J, leaving 1 base unmatched. CDR1 and CDR2 (germline): MNHNS, SASEGT. The chain's CDR3 is CASTRGPGANVLTF. In nucleotides, the CDR3 is TGTGCCAGCACCAGGGGGCCTGGGGCCAACGTCCTGACTTTC.